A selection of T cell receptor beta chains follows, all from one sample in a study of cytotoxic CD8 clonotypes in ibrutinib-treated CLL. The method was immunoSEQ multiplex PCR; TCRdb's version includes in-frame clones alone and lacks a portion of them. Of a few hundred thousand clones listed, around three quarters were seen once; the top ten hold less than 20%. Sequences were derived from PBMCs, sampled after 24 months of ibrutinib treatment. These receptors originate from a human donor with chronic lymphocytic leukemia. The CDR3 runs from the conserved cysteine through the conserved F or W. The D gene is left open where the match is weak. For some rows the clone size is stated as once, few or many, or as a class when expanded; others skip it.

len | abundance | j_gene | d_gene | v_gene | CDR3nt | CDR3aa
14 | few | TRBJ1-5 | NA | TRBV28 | TGTGCCTCCGTCCCGCCCTATAGCAATCAGCCCCAGCATTTT | CASVPPYSNQPQHF
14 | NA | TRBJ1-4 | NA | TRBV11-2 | TGTGCCAGCAGCTTAAGTGTGAGAGGTGAAAAACTGTTTTTT | CASSLSVRGEKLFF
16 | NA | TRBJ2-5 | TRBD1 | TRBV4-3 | TGCGCCAGCAGCCAAGCCGGGACAGGAGCAGGAGAGACCCAGTACTTC | CASSQAGTGAGETQYF
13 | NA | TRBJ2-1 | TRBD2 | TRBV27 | TGTGCCAGCAGTCTAGCGGGAGGGCTTGGGCAGTTCTTC | CASSLAGGLGQFF
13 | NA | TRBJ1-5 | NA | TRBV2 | TGTGCCAGCAGTGGGGAAGGTATTCAGCCCCAGCATTTT | CASSGEGIQPQHF
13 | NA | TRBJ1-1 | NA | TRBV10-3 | TGTGCCATCAGTGGATTACAGGGCGCTGAAGCTTTCTTT | CAISGLQGAEAFF
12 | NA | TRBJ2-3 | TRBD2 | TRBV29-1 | TGCAGCGTTAGCGGGATCACAGATACGCAGTATTTT | CSVSGITDTQYF
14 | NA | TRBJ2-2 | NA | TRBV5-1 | TGCGCCAGCAGCTTGGGGGAGGCCACCGGGGAGCTGTTTTTT | CASSLGEATGELFF
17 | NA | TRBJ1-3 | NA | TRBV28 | TGTGCCAGCAGTTTTTCAGGGCGGGCAAACTCTGGAAACACCATATATTTT | CASSFSGRANSGNTIYF
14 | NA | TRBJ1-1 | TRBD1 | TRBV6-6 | TGTGCCAGCAGTTCTTCAGGGGGCCGGACTGAAGCTTTCTTT | CASSSSGGRTEAFF
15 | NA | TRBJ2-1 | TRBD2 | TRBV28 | TGTGCCAGCAGCCTATGGGGGACTAGCGGGAGTCTCCAGTTCTTC | CASSLWGTSGSLQFF
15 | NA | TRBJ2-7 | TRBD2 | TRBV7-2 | TGTGCCAGCAGCTCCGGACTAGCGGGGTCCTACGAGCAGTACTTC | CASSSGLAGSYEQYF
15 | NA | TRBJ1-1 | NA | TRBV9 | TGTGCCAGCAGCGTAGGCGGGGCCCAGGGCACTGAAGCTTTCTTT | CASSVGGAQGTEAFF
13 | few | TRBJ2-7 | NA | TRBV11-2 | TGTGCCAGCAGCCACGGGAGTTCCTACGAGCAGTACTTC | CASSHGSSYEQYF
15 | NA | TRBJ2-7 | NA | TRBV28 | TGTGCCAGCAGTTTATTCCAGGCCGGCTCCTACGAGCAGTACTTC | CASSLFQAGSYEQYF
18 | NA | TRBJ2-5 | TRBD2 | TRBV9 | TGTGCCAGCAGCGTAGGTTTACTAGCGGGATCATTCCAAGAGACCCAGTACTTC | CASSVGLLAGSFQETQYF
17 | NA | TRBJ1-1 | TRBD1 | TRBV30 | TGTGCCTGGAGTGTAAGCCTCATCTCACAGGGGGGCACTGAAGCTTTCTTT | CAWSVSLISQGGTEAFF
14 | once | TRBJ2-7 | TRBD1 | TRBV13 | TGTGCCAGCAGCCGTGACAGGGGGAACTACGAGCAGTACTTC | CASSRDRGNYEQYF
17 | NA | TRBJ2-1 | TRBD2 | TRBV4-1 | TGCGCCAGCAGCCAAGATCCGCCCGGGAGGGCCTTCAATGAGCAGTTCTTC | CASSQDPPGRAFNEQFF
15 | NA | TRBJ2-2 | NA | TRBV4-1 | TGCGCCAGCAGCCAAGGCGCCAAGAACACCGGGGAGCTGTTTTTT | CASSQGAKNTGELFF
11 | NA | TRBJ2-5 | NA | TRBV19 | TGTGCCAGCTCTGGGGGGGAGACCCAGTACTTC | CASSGGETQYF
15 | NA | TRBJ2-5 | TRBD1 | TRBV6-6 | TGTGCCAGCAGCCCTGACAGGGTCTTACGGGAGACCCAGTACTTC | CASSPDRVLRETQYF
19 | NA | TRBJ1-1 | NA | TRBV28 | TGTGCCAGCAGTTTAAATCTAGTAAAGGGAAAAGTGGGACACACTGAAGCTTTCTTT | CASSLNLVKGKVGHTEAFF
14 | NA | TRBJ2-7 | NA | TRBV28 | TGTGCCAGCAGTTCTGCCGCTCCCTCCTACGAGCAGTACTTC | CASSSAAPSYEQYF
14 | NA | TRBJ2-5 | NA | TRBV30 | TGTGCCTGGGGGGGAGACGGGAGTAGAGAGACCCAGTACTTC | CAWGGDGSRETQYF
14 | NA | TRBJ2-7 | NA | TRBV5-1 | TGCGCCAGCAGCTGGAGGGACGTCGAATACGAGCAGTACTTC | CASSWRDVEYEQYF
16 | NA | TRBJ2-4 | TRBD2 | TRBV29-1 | TGCAGCGTTGAAGAAAACTTTAGCGGGAGGGGAGGCATTCAGTACTTC | CSVEENFSGRGGIQYF
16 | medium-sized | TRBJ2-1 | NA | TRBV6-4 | TGTGCCAGCAGTGACTCTGGGGGGTCGTCCTACAATGAGCAGTTCTTC | CASSDSGGSSYNEQFF
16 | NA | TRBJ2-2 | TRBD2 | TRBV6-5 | TGTGCCAGCAGTTACTTTGGACTAGCGGCAACCGGGGAGCTGTTTTTT | CASSYFGLAATGELFF
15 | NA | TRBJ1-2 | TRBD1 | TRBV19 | TGTGCCAGTAGAAAAATCGGGACAGGGGACTATGGCTACACCTTC | CASRKIGTGDYGYTF
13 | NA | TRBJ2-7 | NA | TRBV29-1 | TGCAGCGTTGTTTCGGCTACCTCCTACGAGCAGTACTTC | CSVVSATSYEQYF
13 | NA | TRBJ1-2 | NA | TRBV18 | TGTGCCAGCTCACCAGGGTCTAACTATGGCTACACCTTC | CASSPGSNYGYTF
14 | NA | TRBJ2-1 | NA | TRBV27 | TGTGCCAGCAGACTGAGAGACAGTTACAATGAGCAGTTCTTC | CASRLRDSYNEQFF
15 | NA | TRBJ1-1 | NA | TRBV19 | TGTGCCAGTAGTATCGGGGCGATAATGAACACTGAAGCTTTCTTT | CASSIGAIMNTEAFF
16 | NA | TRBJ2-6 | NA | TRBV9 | TGTGCCAGCAGCGTATTCAGTCAGACTGGGGCCAACGTCCTGACTTTC | CASSVFSQTGANVLTF
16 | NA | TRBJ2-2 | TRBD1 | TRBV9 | TGTGCCAGCAGCTTTCGGACAGGGGCGGTCACCGGGGAGCTGTTTTTT | CASSFRTGAVTGELFF
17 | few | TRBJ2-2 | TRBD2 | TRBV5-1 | TGCGCCAGCCGCTTGGGCATAGGAGCGGGAAACACCGGGGAGCTGTTTTTT | CASRLGIGAGNTGELFF
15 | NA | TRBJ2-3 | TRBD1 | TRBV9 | TGTGCCAGCAGCGTACAGGGGGCGCTTACAGATACGCAGTATTTT | CASSVQGALTDTQYF
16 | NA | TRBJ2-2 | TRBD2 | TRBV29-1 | TGCAGCGTCGATGGACTAGCGGGGGTTCCCACCGGGGAGCTGTTTTTT | CSVDGLAGVPTGELFF
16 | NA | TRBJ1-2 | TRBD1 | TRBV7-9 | TGTGCCAGCAGCTCCCCAACAGGGGTAGCTAACTATGGCTACACCTTC | CASSSPTGVANYGYTF
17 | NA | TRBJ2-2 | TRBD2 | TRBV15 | TGTGCCACCAGCAGAGGCGGACTAGCCATTGGGAACGGGGAGCTGTTTTTT | CATSRGGLAIGNGELFF
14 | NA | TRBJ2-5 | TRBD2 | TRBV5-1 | TGCGCCAGCAGCCCGGGACTAGCGGAAGAGACCCAGTACTTC | CASSPGLAEETQYF
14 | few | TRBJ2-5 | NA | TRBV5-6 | TGTGCCAGCAGCTCTTTCGGGGGACAAGAGACCCAGTACTTC | CASSSFGGQETQYF
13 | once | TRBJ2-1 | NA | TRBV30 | TGTGCCTGGAGTCGATATTGGGGAAATGAGCAGTTCTTC | CAWSRYWGNEQFF
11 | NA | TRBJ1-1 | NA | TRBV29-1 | TGCAGCGTTGACGTTCTTAGAGAAGCTTTCTTT | CSVDVLREAFF
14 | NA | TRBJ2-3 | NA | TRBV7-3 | TGTGCCAGCAGCACAGGACTATACACAGATACGCAGTATTTT | CASSTGLYTDTQYF
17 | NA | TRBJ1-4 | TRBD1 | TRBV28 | TGTGCCAGCAGTTCGATGGGACAGCTCTCAACTAATGAAAAACTGTTTTTT | CASSSMGQLSTNEKLFF
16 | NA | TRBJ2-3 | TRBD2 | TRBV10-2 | TGCGCCAGCAGTGAACTAGCGGGAGGCCGCACAGATACGCAGTATTTT | CASSELAGGRTDTQYF
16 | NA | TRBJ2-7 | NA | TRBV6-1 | TGTGCCAGCAGTGAAGCGGGGCAGGGGAGGTTCTACGAGCAGTACTTC | CASSEAGQGRFYEQYF